This TCR beta chain was sequenced in a study of T cell changes during pregnancy in multiple sclerosis. The germline V gene has CDR1 SGHVS and CDR2 FNYEAQ. The V gene lost 5 bases and the J gene lost 9 bases, with 13 bases spanning the gap. The CDR3 is 13 amino acids. Libraries were prepared by immunoSEQ multiplex PCR; TCRdb keeps only in-frame clonotypes and omits some of them. Of 26,000 or so clones in the sample, under 95% were seen once. This TCR was recovered from a female donor with multiple sclerosis, enrolled in a pregnancy study. The V gene is TRBV7-6, the J gene TRBJ2-2; no reliable D call. Sequences were derived from CD8+ T cells from peripheral blood mononuclear cells, sampled before pregnancy. CDR3 protein: CASSPGGFRELFF. CDR3 nucleotide sequence: TGTGCCAGCAGCCCCGGCGGTTTCCGGGAGCTGTTTTTT.